This T cell receptor (beta chain) was sequenced in a study of cytomegalovirus exposure and HLA in healthy donors. Study observations and caveats: A list of 164 TCR beta chains associated with cytomegalovirus was given.

PCR employed 60 Vbeta and 13 Jbeta primers. Profiled with immunoSEQ multiplex PCR; TCRdb holds only in-frame clones, not every one. Of about 170,000 clones in the sample, roughly 80% were seen once. Comment on this clone: What it binds is unknown.

Germline V gives CDR1 MNHEY, CDR2 SVGAGI. The CDR3 length is 15 residues. Trimming stripped 2 bases from V and 7 bases from J, with 18 bases between. The TCR originated in a woman aged 18-30 years in good health and CMV-seronegative. The genes are TRBV6-5 and TRBJ2-7; a possible D gene is TRBD2 (6 bases). Sequenced input: PBMCs. The CDR3 coding sequence is TGTGCCAGCAGTTACCACGCGGGGAACCAGGGAGAGCAGTACTTC. Amino acid sequence: CASSYHAGNQGEQYF.